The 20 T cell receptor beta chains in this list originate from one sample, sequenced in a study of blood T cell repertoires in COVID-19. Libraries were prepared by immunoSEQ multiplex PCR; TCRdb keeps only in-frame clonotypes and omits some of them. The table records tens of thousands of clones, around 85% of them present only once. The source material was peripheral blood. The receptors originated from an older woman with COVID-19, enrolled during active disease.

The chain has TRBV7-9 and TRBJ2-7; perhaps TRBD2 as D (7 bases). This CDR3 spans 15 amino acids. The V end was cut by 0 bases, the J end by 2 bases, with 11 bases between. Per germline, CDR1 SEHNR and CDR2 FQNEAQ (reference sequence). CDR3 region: CASSLARGPPYEQYF. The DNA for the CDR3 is TGTGCCAGCAGCTTAGCGCGGGGGCCGCCCTACGAGCAGTACTTC.

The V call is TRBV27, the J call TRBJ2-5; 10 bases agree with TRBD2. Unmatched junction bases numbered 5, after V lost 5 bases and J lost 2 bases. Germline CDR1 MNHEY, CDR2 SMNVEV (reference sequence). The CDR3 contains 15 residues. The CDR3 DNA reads TGTGCCAGCAGTCCGACAGCGGGGGGGCAAGAGACCCAGTACTTC. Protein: CASSPTAGGQETQYF.

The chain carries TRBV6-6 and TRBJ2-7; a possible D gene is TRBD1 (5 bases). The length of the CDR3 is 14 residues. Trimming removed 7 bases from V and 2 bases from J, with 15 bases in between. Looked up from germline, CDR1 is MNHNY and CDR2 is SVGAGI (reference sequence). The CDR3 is CASIRGRDAYEQYF. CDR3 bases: TGTGCCAGCATAAGAGGCAGGGATGCCTACGAGCAGTACTTC.

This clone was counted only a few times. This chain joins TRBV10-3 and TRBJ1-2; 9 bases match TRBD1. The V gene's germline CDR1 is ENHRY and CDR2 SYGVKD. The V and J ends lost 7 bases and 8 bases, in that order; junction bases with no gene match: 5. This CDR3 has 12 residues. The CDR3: CAITGTGQGYTF. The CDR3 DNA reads TGTGCCATCACCGGGACAGGGCAAGGCTACACCTTC.

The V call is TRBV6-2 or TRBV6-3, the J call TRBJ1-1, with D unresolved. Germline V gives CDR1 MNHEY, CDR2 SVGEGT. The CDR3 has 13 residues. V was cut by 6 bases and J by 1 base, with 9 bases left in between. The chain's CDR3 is CASSRRQNTEAFF. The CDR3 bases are TGTGCCAGCAGCCGTCGACAGAACACTGAAGCTTTCTTT.

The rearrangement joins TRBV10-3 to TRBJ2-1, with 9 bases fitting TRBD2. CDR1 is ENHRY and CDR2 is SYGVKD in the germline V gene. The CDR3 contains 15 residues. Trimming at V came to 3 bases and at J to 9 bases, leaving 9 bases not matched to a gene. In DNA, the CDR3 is TGTGCCATCAGTGATTCGGCGGGGGGGCCAGGTGAGCAGTTCTTC. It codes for CAISDSAGGPGEQFF.

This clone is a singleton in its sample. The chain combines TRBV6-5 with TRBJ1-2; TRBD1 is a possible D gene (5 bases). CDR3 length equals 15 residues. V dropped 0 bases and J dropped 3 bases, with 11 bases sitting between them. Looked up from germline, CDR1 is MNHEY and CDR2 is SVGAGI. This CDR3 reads CASSYSGARDYGYTF. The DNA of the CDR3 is TGTGCCAGCAGTTACTCAGGGGCGCGAGACTATGGCTACACCTTC.

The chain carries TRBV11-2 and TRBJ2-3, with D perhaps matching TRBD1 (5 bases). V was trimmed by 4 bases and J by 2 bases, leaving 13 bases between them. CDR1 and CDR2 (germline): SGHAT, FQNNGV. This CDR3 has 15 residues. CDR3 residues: CASSSWGAPTDTQYF. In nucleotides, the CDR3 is TGTGCCAGCAGCTCCTGGGGCGCCCCCACAGATACGCAGTATTTT.

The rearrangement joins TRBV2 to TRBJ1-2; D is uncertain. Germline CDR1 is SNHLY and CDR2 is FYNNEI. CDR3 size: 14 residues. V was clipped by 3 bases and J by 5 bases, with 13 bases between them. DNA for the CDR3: TGTGCCAGCAGTGACACGGGATCCGGATATGGCTACACCTTC. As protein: CASSDTGSGYGYTF.

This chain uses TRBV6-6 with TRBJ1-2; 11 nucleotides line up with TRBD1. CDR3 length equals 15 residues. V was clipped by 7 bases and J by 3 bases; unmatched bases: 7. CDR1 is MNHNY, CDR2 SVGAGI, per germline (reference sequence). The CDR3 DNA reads TGTGCCAGCAAAACGCGGGACAGGGGGGACTATGGCTACACCTTC. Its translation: CASKTRDRGDYGYTF.

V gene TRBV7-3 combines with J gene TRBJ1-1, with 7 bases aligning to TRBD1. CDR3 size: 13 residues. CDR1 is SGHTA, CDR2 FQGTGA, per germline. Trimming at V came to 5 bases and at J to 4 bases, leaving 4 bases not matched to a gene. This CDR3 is CASSATGVTEAFF. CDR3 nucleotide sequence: TGTGCCAGCAGCGCAACAGGGGTCACTGAAGCTTTCTTT.

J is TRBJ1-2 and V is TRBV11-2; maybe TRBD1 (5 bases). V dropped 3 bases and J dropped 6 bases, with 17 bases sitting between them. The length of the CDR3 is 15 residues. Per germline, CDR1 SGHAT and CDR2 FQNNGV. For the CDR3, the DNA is TGTGCCAGCAGCTTCACCAGGGATACCACCAATGGCTACACCTTC. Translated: CASSFTRDTTNGYTF.

The CDR3 nucleotides are TGTGCCGCACTGGGACAGCTTGGCACCGGGGAGCTGTTTTTT. It encodes CAALGQLGTGELFF. The gene calls are TRBV10-3 and TRBJ2-2, with 7 bases matching TRBD1. V lost 11 bases to trimming and J lost 4 bases; unmatched junction nucleotides: 10. The CDR3 spans 14 residues. In germline, CDR1 is ENHRY, CDR2 SYGVKD.

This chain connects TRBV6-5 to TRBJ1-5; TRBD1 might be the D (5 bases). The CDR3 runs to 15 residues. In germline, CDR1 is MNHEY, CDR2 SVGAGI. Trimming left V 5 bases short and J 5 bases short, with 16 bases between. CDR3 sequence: CASSKGGGSYQPQHF. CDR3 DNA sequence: TGTGCCAGCAGTAAGGGTGGGGGGTCCTATCAGCCCCAGCATTTT.

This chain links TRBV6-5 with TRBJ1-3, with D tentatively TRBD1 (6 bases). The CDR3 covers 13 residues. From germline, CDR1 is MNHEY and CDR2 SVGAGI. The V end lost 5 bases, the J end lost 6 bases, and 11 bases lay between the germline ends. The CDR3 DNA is TGTGCCAGCAGTCCGGACAGACTAAACACCATATATTTT. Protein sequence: CASSPDRLNTIYF.

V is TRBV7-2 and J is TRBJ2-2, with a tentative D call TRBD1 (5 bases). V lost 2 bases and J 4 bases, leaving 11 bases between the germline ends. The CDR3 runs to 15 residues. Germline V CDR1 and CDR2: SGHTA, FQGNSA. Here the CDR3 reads CASSLQGVATGELFF. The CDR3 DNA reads TGTGCCAGCAGCTTACAGGGCGTGGCCACCGGGGAGCTGTTTTTT.

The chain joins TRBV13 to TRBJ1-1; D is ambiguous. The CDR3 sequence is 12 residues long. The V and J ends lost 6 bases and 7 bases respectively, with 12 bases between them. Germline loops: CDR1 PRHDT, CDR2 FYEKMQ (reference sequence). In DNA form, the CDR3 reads TGTGCCAGCAGGGTTCTCGAGGGTGAAGCTTTCTTT. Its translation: CASRVLEGEAFF.

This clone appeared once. CDR3 loop: CSVGQGAADTQYF. The CDR3 nucleotides are TGCAGCGTTGGACAGGGGGCGGCGGATACGCAGTATTTT. The chain carries TRBV29-1 and TRBJ2-3; the match to TRBD1 covers 10 bases. V was pared by 4 bases and J by 6 bases, with 4 bases of the junction left unmatched. There are 13 residues in the CDR3. CDR1 and CDR2 (germline): SQVTM, ANQGSEA.

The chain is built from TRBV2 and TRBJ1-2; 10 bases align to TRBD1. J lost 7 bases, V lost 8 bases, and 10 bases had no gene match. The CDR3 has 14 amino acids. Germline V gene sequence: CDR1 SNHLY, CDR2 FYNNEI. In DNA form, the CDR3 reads TGTGCCAGCGCCTCCCCAGACAGGGGGCTTGGCTACACCTTC. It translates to CASASPDRGLGYTF.

CDR3 loop: CASSWDRGGVHYEQYF. The CDR3 DNA reads TGTGCCAGCAGTTGGGACAGGGGTGGGGTCCACTACGAGCAGTACTTC. The J gene is TRBJ2-7, the V gene TRBV6-5, with 10 bases that match TRBD1. Germline values: CDR1 MNHEY, CDR2 SVGAGI. The CDR3 runs to 16 residues. V shed 4 bases and J 3 bases; nucleotides not matched to a gene: 9.